This TCR beta chain was identified during a study of blood T cell repertoires in COVID-19. Germline V gene sequence: CDR1 SNHLY, CDR2 FYNNEI. With 7 bases clipped from V and 6 bases from J, the junction kept 13 bases outside the gene matches. The CDR3 length is 16 residues. This clone was detected once. Profiling relied on immunoSEQ multiplex PCR, and the TCRdb table lists in-frame clones only, not all of them. Here the sample spans approximately 290,000 clones, approximately 89% being singletons. Patients of the Seattle cohort, enrolled during active infection, were followed longitudinally. The sequencing input was peripheral blood. This chain joins TRBV2 and TRBJ1-1; 11 nucleotides align to TRBD1. The TCR comes from a woman between 25 and 40 years old with COVID-19, enrolled during active disease. The CDR3 DNA reads as TGTGCCAGCACGATCCCCTTCGGACAGGGGGCCCCTGAAGCTTTCTTT. Its translation: CASTIPFGQGAPEAFF.